This T cell receptor beta chain emerged from a study of low-dose radiotherapy and immunotherapy resistance in tumors. Looking at the study overall: Cohort 1 patients were irradiated with 0.5 Gy fractions every 2 weeks to 6.5 Gy total. With 1 Gy per fraction every two weeks, Cohort 2 accumulated 13 Gy across 26 weeks.

This clonotype has ten or more counts. Described time point: before trial treatment. The CDR3 length is 12 residues. CDR1 and CDR2 (germline): SEHNR, FQNEAQ (reference sequence). V was shortened by 5 bases and J by 5 bases, with 10 bases between the two germline ends. TRAV and TRBV primers primed cDNA for both TCRalpha and TCRbeta. Amplification, which lasted around 21 PCR cycles, used a constant-region primer and V-primer adapter to amplify TCRs. Following isolation, mRNA was amplified via in vitro transcription. TCRdb ran MiXCR on the reads and lists one entry per CDR3 protein. Of around 68,000 distinct CDR3 sequences listed, more than 25% are singletons.

The rearrangement joins TRBV7-9 to TRBJ2-7; D gene uncertain. The clonotype was recovered from a male donor with rectosigmoid adenocarcinoma. The source was PBMCs, collected before treatment. This chain's CDR3 is CASSHSRDEQYF. The CDR3 nucleotides read TGTGCCAGCAGCCACTCACGGGACGAGCAGTACTTC.